These 15 T cell receptor beta chains originate from one sample sequenced in a study of beta chain features in type 1 diabetes. The whole isolated RNA underwent reverse transcription, so sequencing captured expressed TCRB transcripts. Sequencing used immunoSEQ multiplex PCR; TCRdb keeps in-frame clones, though not all of them. This table holds approximately 50,000 clones, about 64% found once. Their cognate antigens are unknown. Findings of the study overall: Patients with Type 1 diabetes showed moderately but significantly shorter TCRB CDR3s in all four CD4+ subsets.

The sequencing sample was made of stem cell memory CD4+ T cells from blood. These receptors came from a woman under 40 with type 1 diabetes.

The chain couples TRBV19 to TRBJ2-5, with D possibly being TRBD1 (6 bases). The V end was cut by 3 bases, the J end by 4 bases, with 12 bases between. Germline V lookup: CDR1 LNHDA, CDR2 SQIVND (reference sequence). CDR3 length: 14 residues. CDR3 protein: CASSMLSGVETQYF. The CDR3 DNA follows: TGTGCCAGTAGTATGCTCTCAGGGGTAGAGACCCAGTACTTC.

This chain joins TRBV4-1 and TRBJ2-7; TRBD2 aligns across 8 bases. The V and J ends lost 2 bases and 2 bases, in that order; junction bases with no gene match: 8. Germline CDR1 and CDR2: MGHRA and YSYEKL. This CDR3 is 16 amino acids long. The CDR3 nucleotides are TGCGCCAGCAGCCAAATCTCCGCGGGGGGAACCTACGAGCAGTACTTC. It is translated as CASSQISAGGTYEQYF.

V is TRBV4-2 and J is TRBJ1-5; D unclear. Trimming stripped 4 bases from V and 5 bases from J, with 15 bases between. The length of the CDR3 is 15 residues. Germline values: CDR1 LGHNA, CDR2 YNFKEQ. The CDR3 here is CASSPVGSGDQPQHF. DNA of the CDR3: TGTGCCAGCAGCCCCGTCGGGTCTGGTGATCAGCCCCAGCATTTT.

This clone was seen a few times. The chain links TRBV28 to TRBJ1-1; 8 nucleotides line up with TRBD1. Germline CDR1 and CDR2: MDHEN and SYDVKM. The CDR3 loop spans 15 amino acids. V lost 5 bases to trimming and J lost 1 base; unmatched junction nucleotides: 6. CDR3 sequence: CASSHRDRWNTEAFF. In DNA, the CDR3 is TGTGCCAGCAGTCACCGGGACAGGTGGAACACTGAAGCTTTCTTT.

This clone was counted between two and nine times. The chain couples TRBV29-1 to TRBJ2-5; D uncertain. The CDR3 spans 13 residues. The V end lost 4 bases, the J end lost 2 bases, and 11 bases lay between the germline ends. Germline V gives CDR1 SQVTM, CDR2 ANQGSEA. The CDR3 region has the DNA TGCAGCGTTGGGTCTAGTACACAAGAGACCCAGTACTTC. It is translated as CSVGSSTQETQYF.

A few counts support this clone. This sequence joins TRBV7-9 and TRBJ2-1, with TRBD2 identical over 7 bases. CDR1 and CDR2 from the germline V gene are SEHNR and FQNEAQ (reference sequence). The J segment lost 5 bases and the V segment lost 8 bases, leaving 6 bases of the junction unmatched. The CDR3 runs 13 residues. CDR3 bases: TGTGCCAGCGGAGTAGCGGGCAACAATGAGCAGTTCTTC. Translating it yields CASGVAGNNEQFF.

J is TRBJ2-5 and V is TRBV19; TRBD2 aligns across 10 bases. CDR1 is LNHDA, CDR2 SQIVND, per germline (reference sequence). V was clipped by 5 bases and J by 5 bases; unmatched bases: 20. CDR3 length equals 19 residues. The CDR3 DNA is TGTGCCAGTAGTGTGTCGGGTTATGGACTAGCGGAGCGTGGGGAGACCCAGTACTTC. This sequence encodes CASSVSGYGLAERGETQYF.

The CDR3 is CASSRTVRAQYF. The CDR3 DNA is TGTGCCAGCAGCCGGACGGTCAGGGCGCAGTATTTT. The genes are TRBV28 and TRBJ2-3; the D gene is possibly TRBD1 (5 bases). Germline V gives CDR1 MDHEN, CDR2 SYDVKM. The CDR3 loop spans 12 amino acids. V was pared by 6 bases and J by 10 bases, with 14 bases between.

The gene calls are TRBV4-1 and TRBJ1-2, with D unclear. V was cut by 1 base and J by 5 bases, with 2 bases left in between. The germline gives CDR1 MGHRA, CDR2 YSYEKL. The CDR3 runs 11 residues. CDR3 DNA: TGCGCCAGCAGCCAAGCATATGGCTACACCTTC. This encodes CASSQAYGYTF.

The chain has TRBV7-3 and TRBJ2-5; 10 bases agree with TRBD2. The junction had 9 bases not matched to a gene; V was cut back by 8 bases and J by 6 bases. Germline V lookup: CDR1 SGHTA, CDR2 FQGTGA. The CDR3 covers 14 residues. The CDR3 region is CASGEASGSQTQYF. The DNA for the CDR3 is TGTGCCAGCGGGGAGGCTAGCGGGAGCCAGACCCAGTACTTC.

The chain combines TRBV2 with TRBJ1-1, with D uncertain. V lost 4 bases and J lost 0, with 6 bases in between. The V gene's germline CDR1 is SNHLY and CDR2 FYNNEI. The length of the CDR3 is 13 residues. CDR3 sequence reads: CASSAEVNTEAFF. CDR3 sequence (DNA): TGTGCCAGCAGTGCGGAGGTGAACACTGAAGCTTTCTTT.

This chain joins TRBV7-2 and TRBJ1-2; perhaps TRBD1 as D (5 bases). The CDR3 loop spans 16 amino acids. V lost 5 bases to trimming and J lost 8 bases, with 24 bases between them. Germline loops: CDR1 SGHTA, CDR2 FQGNSA. This CDR3 reads CASSPQSTEQQEGYTF. CDR3 sequence (DNA): TGTGCCAGCAGCCCACAATCAACTGAGCAACAGGAAGGCTACACCTTC. Supplemented by reference TRBV7-2 and TRBJ1-2, the full variable domain reads GAGVSQSPSNKVTEKGKDVELRCDPISGHTALYWYRQSLGQGLEFLIYFQGNSAPDKSGLPSDRFSAERTGGSVSTLTIQRTQQEDSAVYLCASSPQSTEQQEGYTFGSGTRLTVV.

The chain uses TRBV19 and TRBJ2-7, with 7 bases aligning to TRBD1. The CDR3 consists of 15 residues. J lost 4 bases, V lost 3 bases, and 9 bases had no gene match. The germline V gene encodes CDR1 LNHDA and CDR2 SQIVND (reference sequence). The CDR3 DNA reads as TGTGCCAGTAGTATCACTTTTGGGACAGAGTACGAGCAGTACTTC. Amino acid sequence: CASSITFGTEYEQYF.

V and J are TRBV2 and TRBJ2-5, with 7 bases lining up with TRBD2. CDR1 is SNHLY, CDR2 FYNNEI, per germline. J was trimmed by 2 bases and V by 4 bases; bases with no gene match: 4. The CDR3 runs 14 residues. The CDR3 sequence: CASSGGSYQETQYF. The CDR3 region has the DNA TGTGCCAGCAGTGGCGGGAGTTATCAAGAGACCCAGTACTTC.

V is TRBV14 and J is TRBJ1-2; D is uncertain. The CDR3 runs 12 residues. Germline CDR1 reads SGHDN; CDR2 reads FVKESK. V was pared by 2 bases and J by 10 bases, with 11 bases between. CDR3 nucleotide sequence: TGTGCCAGCAGCCAATCGGAGGAGTACTACACCTTC. It specifies CASSQSEEYYTF.